The text below deals with one T cell receptor beta chain. Its antigen is unidentified. The junction had 5 bases not matched to a gene; V was cut back by 4 bases and J by 0 bases. CDR3 length: 15 amino acids. The germline V gene has CDR1 MNHEY and CDR2 SVGAGI. The repertoire was sequenced with immunoSEQ multiplex PCR; TCRdb's copy has only in-frame clones and lacks some. The table shows some 110,000 clones, with roughly 80% occurring only once. The data stem from a study of T cell responses to AZD1222 COVID-19 vaccine. Across the whole study: Pooled in the analysis were second doses at about 4 or about 12 weeks. Findings and limits, study-wide: The study identified only five to seven AZD1222 recipients as seropositive at baseline. Mostly white British, mostly female donors; authors suggested clonal diversity may be underestimated. Researchers took repertoire samples only after the peak T cell response had come.

The sample here was peripheral blood, taken on day 0 of AZD1222 vaccination. This chain joins TRBV6-5 and TRBJ1-2, with 7 bases matching TRBD1. The TCR originated in an adult in good health. CDR3 in DNA: TGTGCCAGCAGTTCCCCAGGGGGTACTAACTATGGCTACACCTTC. Its protein is CASSSPGGTNYGYTF.